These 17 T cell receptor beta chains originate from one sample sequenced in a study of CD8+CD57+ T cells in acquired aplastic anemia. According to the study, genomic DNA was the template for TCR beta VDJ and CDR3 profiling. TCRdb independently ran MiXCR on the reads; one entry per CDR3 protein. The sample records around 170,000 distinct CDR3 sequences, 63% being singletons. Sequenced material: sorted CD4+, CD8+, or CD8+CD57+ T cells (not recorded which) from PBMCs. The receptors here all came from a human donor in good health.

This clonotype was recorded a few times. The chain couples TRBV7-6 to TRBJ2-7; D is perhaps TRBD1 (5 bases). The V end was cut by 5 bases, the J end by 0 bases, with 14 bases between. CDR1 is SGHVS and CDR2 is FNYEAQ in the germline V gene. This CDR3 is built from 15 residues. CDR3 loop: CASSPPGFSSYEQYF. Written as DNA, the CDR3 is TGTGCCAGCAGCCCCCCAGGGTTCTCCTCCTACGAGCAGTACTTC.

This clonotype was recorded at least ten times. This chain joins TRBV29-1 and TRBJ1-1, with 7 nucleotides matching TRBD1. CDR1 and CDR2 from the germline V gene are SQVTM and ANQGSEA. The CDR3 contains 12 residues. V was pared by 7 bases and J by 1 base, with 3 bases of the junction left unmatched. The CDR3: CSATGTNTEAFF. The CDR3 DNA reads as TGCAGCGCGACAGGGACGAACACTGAAGCTTTCTTT.

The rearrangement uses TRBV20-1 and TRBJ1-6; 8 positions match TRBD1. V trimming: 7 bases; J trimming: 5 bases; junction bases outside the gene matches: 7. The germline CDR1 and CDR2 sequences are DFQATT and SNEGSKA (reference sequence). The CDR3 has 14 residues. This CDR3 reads CSVPTGANNSPLHF. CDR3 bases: TGCAGTGTCCCGACAGGGGCAAATAATTCACCCCTCCACTTT.

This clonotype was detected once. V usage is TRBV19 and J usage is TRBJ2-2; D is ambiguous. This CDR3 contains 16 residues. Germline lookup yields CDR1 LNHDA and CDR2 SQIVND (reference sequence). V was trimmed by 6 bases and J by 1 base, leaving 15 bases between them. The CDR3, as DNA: TGTGCCAGTAGCCCGCTAAGGACGATGAACACCGGGGAGCTGTTTTTT. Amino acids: CASSPLRTMNTGELFF.

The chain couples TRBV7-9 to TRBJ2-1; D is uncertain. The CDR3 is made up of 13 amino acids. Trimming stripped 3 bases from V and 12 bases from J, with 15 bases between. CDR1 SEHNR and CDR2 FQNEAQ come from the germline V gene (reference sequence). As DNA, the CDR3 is TGTGCCAGCAGCTTGCCAGGCATGGATGGGCAGTTCTTC. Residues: CASSLPGMDGQFF. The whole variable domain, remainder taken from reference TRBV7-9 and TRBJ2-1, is DTGVSQNPRHKITKRGQNVTFRCDPISEHNRLYWYRQTLGQGPEFLTYFQNEAQLEKSRLLSDRFSAERPKGSFSTLEIQRTEQGDSAMYLCASSLPGMDGQFFGPGTRLTVL.

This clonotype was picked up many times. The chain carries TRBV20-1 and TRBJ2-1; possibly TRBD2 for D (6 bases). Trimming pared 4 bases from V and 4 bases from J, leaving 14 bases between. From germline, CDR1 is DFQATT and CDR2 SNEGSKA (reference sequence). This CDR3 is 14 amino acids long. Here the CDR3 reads CSATGLGLYNEQFF. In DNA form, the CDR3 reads TGCAGTGCTACGGGACTGGGATTATACAATGAGCAGTTCTTC.

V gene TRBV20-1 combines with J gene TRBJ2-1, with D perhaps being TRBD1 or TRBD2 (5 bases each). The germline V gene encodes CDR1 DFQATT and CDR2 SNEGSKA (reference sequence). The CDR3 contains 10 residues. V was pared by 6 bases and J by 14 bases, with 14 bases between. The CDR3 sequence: CSASRDGEFF. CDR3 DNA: TGCAGTGCGAGCAGGGACGGGGAGTTCTTC.

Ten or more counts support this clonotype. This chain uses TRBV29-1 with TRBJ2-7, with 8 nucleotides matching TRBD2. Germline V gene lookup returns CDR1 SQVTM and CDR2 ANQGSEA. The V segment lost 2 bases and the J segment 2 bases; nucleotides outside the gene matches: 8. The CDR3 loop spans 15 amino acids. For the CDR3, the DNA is TGCAGCGTTGAAATACTGGAGCGGGAGCCCTACGAGCAGTACTTC. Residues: CSVEILEREPYEQYF.

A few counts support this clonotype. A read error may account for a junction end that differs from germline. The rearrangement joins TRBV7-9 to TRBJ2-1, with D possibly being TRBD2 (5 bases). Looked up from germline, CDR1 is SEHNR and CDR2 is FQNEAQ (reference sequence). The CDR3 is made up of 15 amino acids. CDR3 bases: TGTGCCAGCAGCTTACGAAGCGGATTATACAATGAGCAGCTCTTC. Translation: CASSLRSGLYNEQLF.

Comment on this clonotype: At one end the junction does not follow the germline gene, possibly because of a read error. In DNA form, the CDR3 reads TGTGCTAGCAGAAGCGGGATGGGAGAGACCCAGTACTTC. Amino acids: CASRSGMGETQYF. The genes are TRBV7-7 and TRBJ2-5; 7 positions match TRBD2. CDR3 length: 13 residues. CDR1 is SSHAT and CDR2 is FNYEAQ in the germline V gene (reference sequence).

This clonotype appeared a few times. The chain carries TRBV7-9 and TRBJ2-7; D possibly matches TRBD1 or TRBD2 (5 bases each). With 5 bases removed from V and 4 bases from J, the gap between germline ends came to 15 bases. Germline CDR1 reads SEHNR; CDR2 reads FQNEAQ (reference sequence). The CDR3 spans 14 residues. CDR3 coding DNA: TGTGCCAGCAGCCCAGAATGGGGGATATACGAGCAGTACTTC. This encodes CASSPEWGIYEQYF.

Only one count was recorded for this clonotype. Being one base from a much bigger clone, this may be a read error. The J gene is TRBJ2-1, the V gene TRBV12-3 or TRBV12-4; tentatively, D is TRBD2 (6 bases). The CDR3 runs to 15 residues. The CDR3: CASSSGSNSCNEQFF. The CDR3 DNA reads TGTGCCAGCAGTTCCGGGAGCAACTCCTGCAATGAGCAGTTCTTC.

The chain's CDR3 is CAISDAGTYNEQFF. As DNA, the CDR3 is TGTGCCATCAGTGACGCAGGGACCTACAATGAGCAGTTCTTC. The chain links TRBV10-3 to TRBJ2-1, with D perhaps TRBD1 (5 bases). The CDR3 runs 14 residues. V was pared by 3 bases and J by 2 bases, with 8 bases between. CDR1 is ENHRY, CDR2 SYGVKD, per germline.

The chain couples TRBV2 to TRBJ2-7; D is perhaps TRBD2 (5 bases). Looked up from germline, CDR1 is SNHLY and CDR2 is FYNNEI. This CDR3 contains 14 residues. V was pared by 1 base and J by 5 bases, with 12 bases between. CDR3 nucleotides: TGTGCCAGCAGTGAAGGGACTCCCTTCCACGAGCAGTACTTC. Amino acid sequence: CASSEGTPFHEQYF.

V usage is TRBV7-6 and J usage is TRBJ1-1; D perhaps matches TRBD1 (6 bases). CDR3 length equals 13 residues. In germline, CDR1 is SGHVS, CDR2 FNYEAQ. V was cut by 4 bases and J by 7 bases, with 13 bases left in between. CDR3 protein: CASSSHGGGEAFF. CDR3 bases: TGTGCCAGCAGCTCGCACGGGGGCGGTGAAGCTTTCTTT.

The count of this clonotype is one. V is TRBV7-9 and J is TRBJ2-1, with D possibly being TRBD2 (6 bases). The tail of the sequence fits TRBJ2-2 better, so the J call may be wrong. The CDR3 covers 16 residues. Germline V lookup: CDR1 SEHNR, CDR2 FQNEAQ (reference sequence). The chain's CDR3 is CASSSTSRDSTGELFF. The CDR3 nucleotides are TGTGCCAGCAGCTCAACGTCCCGGGACTCCACCGGGGAGCTGTTTTTT.

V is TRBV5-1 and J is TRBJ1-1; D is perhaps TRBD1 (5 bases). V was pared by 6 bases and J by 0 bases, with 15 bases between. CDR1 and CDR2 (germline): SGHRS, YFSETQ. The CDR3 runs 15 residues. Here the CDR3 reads CASTSGGNLNTEAFF. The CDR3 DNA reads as TGCGCCAGCACCAGTGGGGGGAACTTGAACACTGAAGCTTTCTTT.